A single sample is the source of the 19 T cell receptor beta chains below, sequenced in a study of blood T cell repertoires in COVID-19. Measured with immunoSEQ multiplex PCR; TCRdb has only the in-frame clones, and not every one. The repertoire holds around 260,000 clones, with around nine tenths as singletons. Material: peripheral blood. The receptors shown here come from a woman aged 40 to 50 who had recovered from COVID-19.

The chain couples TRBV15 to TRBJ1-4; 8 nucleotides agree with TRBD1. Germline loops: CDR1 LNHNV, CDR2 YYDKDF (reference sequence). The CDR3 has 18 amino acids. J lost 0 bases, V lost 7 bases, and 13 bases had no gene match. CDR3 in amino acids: CATTFSGTGFATNEKLFF. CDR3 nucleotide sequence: TGTGCCACCACTTTCTCCGGGACAGGCTTTGCAACTAATGAAAAACTGTTTTTT.

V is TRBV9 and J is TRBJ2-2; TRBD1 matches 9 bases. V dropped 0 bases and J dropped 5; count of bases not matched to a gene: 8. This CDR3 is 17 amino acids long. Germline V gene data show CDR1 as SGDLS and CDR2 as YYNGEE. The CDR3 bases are TGTGCCAGCAGCGTAGGAGGGGGACAGGGTGGGACCGGGGAGCTGTTTTTT. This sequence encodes CASSVGGGQGGTGELFF.

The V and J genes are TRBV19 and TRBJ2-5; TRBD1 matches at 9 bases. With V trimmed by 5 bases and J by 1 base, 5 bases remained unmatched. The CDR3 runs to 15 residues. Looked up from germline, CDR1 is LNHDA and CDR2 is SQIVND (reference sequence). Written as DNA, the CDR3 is TGTGCCAGTAGTCCTACGACAGGGGGCCAAGAGACCCAGTACTTC. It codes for CASSPTTGGQETQYF.

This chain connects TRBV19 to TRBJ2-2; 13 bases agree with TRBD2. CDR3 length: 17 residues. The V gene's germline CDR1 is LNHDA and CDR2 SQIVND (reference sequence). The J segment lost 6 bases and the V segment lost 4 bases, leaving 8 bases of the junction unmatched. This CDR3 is CASSRGLAGVRAGELFF. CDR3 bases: TGTGCCAGTAGTAGAGGACTAGCGGGAGTTCGTGCCGGGGAGCTGTTTTTT.

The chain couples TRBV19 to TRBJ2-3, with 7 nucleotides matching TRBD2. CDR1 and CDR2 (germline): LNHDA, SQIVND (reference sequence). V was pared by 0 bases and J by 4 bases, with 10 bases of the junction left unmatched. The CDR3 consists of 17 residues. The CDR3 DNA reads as TGTGCCAGTAGTATAGATCGGGTCGGGAGGAAGTCAGATACGCAGTATTTT. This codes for CASSIDRVGRKSDTQYF.

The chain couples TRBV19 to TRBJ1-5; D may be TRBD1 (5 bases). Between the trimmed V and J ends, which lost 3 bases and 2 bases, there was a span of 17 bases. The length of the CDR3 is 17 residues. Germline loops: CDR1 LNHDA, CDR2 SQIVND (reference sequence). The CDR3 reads CASSIGKAGTGNQPQHF. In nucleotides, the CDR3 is TGTGCCAGTAGTATTGGAAAAGCGGGGACTGGCAATCAGCCCCAGCATTTT.

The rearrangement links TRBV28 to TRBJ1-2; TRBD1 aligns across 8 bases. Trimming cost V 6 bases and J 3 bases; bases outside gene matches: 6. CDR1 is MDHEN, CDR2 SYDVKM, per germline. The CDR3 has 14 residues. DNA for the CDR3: TGTGCCAGCAGCCCAGGACAGGGCTACTATGGCTACACCTTC. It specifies CASSPGQGYYGYTF.

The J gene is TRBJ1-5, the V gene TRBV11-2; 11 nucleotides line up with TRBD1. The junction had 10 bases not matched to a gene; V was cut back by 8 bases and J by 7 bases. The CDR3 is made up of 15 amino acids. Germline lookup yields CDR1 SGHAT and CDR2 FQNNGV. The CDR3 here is CASSPGTGGEQPQHF. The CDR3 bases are TGTGCCAGCTCGCCCGGGACAGGGGGTGAGCAGCCCCAGCATTTT.

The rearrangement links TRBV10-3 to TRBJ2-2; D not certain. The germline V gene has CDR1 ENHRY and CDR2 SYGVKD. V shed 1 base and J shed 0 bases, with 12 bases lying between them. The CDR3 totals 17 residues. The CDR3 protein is CAISEYLGGANTGELFF. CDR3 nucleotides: TGTGCCATCAGTGAGTACCTTGGCGGCGCGAACACCGGGGAGCTGTTTTTT.

CDR3 nucleotide sequence: TGTGCCAGCAGTGAGGGCGAAGGGGCGACCGGGGAGCTGTTTTTT. It specifies CASSEGEGATGELFF. The chain employs TRBV2 and TRBJ2-2; TRBD1 is a possible D gene (5 bases). CDR1 SNHLY and CDR2 FYNNEI come from the germline V gene. This CDR3 comprises 15 residues. With 3 bases removed from V and 5 bases from J, the gap between germline ends came to 13 bases.

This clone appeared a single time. The CDR3 loop is CASSLSSAHEQYF. CDR3 nucleotides: TGTGCCAGCAGTTTATCGAGCGCCCACGAGCAGTACTTC. The chain has TRBV27 and TRBJ2-7; unclear D gene. Germline V lookup: CDR1 MNHEY, CDR2 SMNVEV (reference sequence). The CDR3 length is 13 residues. Trimming pared 0 bases from V and 5 bases from J, leaving 8 bases between.

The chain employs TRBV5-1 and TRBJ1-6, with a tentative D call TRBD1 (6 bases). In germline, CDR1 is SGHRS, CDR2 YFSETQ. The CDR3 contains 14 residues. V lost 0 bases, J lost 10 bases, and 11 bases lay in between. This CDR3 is CASSLAQGDSPLHF. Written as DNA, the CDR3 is TGCGCCAGCAGCTTGGCACAGGGTGACTCACCCCTCCACTTT.

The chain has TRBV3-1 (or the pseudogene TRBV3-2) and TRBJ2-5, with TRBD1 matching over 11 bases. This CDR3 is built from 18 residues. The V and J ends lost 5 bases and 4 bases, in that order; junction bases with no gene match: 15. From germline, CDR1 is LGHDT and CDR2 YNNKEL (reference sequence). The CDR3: CASSSQFPGQGVVETQYF. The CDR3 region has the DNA TGTGCCAGCAGCTCTCAATTCCCGGGACAGGGGGTTGTAGAGACCCAGTACTTC.

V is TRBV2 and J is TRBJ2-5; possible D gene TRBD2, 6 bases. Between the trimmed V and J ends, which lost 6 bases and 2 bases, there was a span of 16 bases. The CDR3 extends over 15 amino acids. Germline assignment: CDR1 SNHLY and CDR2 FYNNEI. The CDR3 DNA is TGTGCCAGCAGGGAGCTAGCGTCCCATCAAGAGACCCAGTACTTC. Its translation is CASRELASHQETQYF.

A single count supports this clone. Here the CDR3 reads CASRQVLTDTQYF. The CDR3 DNA reads as TGTGCCAGCCGCCAGGTGCTCACAGATACGCAGTATTTT. This chain uses TRBV2 with TRBJ2-3; D call uncertain. The CDR3 covers 13 residues. Looked up from germline, CDR1 is SNHLY and CDR2 is FYNNEI. The V end was cut by 8 bases, the J end by 2 bases, with 11 bases between.

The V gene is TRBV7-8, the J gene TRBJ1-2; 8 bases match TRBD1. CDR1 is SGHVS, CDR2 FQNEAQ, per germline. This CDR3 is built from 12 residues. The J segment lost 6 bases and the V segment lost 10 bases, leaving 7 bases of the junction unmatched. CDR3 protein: CAIWTGPDGYTF. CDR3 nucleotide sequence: TGTGCCATTTGGACAGGGCCGGATGGCTACACCTTC.

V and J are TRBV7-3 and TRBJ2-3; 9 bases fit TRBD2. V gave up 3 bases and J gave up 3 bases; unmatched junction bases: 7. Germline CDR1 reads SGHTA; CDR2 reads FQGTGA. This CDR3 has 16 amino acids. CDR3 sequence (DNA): TGTGCCAGCAGCTTTGATAGCGGGAGTAGTACAGATACGCAGTATTTT. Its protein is CASSFDSGSSTDTQYF.

CDR3 DNA: TGTGCCAGCAGTTCCCCTACGGAGACTGAAGCTTTCTTT. It translates to CASSSPTETEAFF. V is TRBV28 and J is TRBJ1-1, with D unclear. Trimming stripped 4 bases from V and 5 bases from J, with 11 bases between. The length of the CDR3 is 13 residues. Per the germline V gene, CDR1 is MDHEN and CDR2 is SYDVKM.

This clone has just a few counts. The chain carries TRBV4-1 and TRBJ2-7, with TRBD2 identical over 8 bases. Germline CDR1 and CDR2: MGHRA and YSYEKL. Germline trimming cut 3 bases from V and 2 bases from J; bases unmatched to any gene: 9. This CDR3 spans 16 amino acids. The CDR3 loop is CASSQGPPGGAYEQYF. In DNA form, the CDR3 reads TGCGCCAGCAGCCAGGGCCCTCCGGGAGGGGCCTACGAGCAGTACTTC.